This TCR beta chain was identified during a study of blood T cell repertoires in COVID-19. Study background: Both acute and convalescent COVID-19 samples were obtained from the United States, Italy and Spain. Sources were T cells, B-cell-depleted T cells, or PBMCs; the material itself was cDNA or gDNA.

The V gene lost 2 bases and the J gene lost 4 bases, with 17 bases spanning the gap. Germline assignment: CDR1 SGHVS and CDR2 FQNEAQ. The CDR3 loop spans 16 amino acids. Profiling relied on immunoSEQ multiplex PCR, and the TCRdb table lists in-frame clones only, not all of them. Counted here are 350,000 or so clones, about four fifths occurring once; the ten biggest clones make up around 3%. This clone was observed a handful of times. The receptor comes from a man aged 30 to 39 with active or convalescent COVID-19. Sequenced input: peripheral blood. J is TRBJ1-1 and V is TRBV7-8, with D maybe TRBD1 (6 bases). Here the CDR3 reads CASSLRTVRISTEAFF. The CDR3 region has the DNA TGTGCCAGCAGCTTAAGGACAGTTCGGATTAGCACTGAAGCTTTCTTT.